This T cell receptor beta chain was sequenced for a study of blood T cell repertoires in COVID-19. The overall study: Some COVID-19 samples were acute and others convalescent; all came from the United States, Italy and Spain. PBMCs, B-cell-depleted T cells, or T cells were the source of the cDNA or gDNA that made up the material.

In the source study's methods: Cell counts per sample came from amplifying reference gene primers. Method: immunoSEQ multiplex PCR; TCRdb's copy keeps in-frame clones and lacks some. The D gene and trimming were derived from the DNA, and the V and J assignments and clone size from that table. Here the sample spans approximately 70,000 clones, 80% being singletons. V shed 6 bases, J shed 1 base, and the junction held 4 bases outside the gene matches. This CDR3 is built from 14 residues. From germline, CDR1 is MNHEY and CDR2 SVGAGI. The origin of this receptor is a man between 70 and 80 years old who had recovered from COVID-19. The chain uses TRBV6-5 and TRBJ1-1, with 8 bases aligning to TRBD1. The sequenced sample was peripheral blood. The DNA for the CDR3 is TGTGCCAGCAGGAGAGGACAGGGGAACACTGAAGCTTTCTTT. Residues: CASRRGQGNTEAFF.